The sequence of this TCR beta chain was determined in a study of blood T cell repertoires in COVID-19. Study background: Collection of acute and convalescent COVID-19 samples took place in the United States, Italy and Spain. The analysed material was cDNA or gDNA that came from T cells, B-cell-depleted T cells, or PBMCs.

This clone was seen just once. Germline lookup yields CDR1 MNHNY and CDR2 SVGAGI (reference sequence). This CDR3 has 14 residues. V trimming: 5 bases; J trimming: 0 bases; junction bases outside the gene matches: 3. The authors' processing: Estimates of nucleated cell counts were drawn from the amplification of reference gene primers. Measured with immunoSEQ multiplex PCR; TCRdb has only the in-frame clones, and not every one. V, J and clone size derive from that table, while D and trimming were established from the DNA sequence. The sample carries roughly 64,000 clones, 80% to 90% recorded once. Sequencing was performed on peripheral blood. V gene TRBV6-6 combines with J gene TRBJ1-1; 7 nucleotides match TRBD1. This clonotype originated in a man aged 35 to 55 with acute or convalescent COVID-19. CDR3 in amino acids: CASSGTAMNTEAFF. Written as DNA, the CDR3 is TGTGCCAGCAGTGGGACAGCTATGAACACTGAAGCTTTCTTT.